This T cell receptor (beta chain) was identified during a study of neurological immune-mediated disorders. Germline V gene sequence: CDR1 MNHEY, CDR2 SVGAGI. The CDR3 runs 12 residues. V gave up 6 bases and J gave up 8 bases, with 13 bases separating them. It was by 5'RACE with 10-nucleotide random UMIs that the cDNA was made. TCRdb re-analysed the 5' RACE reads in MiXCR, keeping a single row per CDR3 protein. This repertoire shows under 60,000 distinct CDR3 sequences, more than 5% found once; its top ten account for 1.1% to 1.5%. This clonotype came up many times. The clonotype was recovered from a woman aged 18-29 years with multiple sclerosis. The chain employs TRBV6-5 and TRBJ1-1; weak D call: TRBD1 (6 bases). The sequenced sample was CD4+ T cells from blood. The CDR3 loop is CASSQGGREAFF. The CDR3 nucleotides read TGTGCCAGCAGCCAAGGGGGGCGCGAAGCTTTCTTT.